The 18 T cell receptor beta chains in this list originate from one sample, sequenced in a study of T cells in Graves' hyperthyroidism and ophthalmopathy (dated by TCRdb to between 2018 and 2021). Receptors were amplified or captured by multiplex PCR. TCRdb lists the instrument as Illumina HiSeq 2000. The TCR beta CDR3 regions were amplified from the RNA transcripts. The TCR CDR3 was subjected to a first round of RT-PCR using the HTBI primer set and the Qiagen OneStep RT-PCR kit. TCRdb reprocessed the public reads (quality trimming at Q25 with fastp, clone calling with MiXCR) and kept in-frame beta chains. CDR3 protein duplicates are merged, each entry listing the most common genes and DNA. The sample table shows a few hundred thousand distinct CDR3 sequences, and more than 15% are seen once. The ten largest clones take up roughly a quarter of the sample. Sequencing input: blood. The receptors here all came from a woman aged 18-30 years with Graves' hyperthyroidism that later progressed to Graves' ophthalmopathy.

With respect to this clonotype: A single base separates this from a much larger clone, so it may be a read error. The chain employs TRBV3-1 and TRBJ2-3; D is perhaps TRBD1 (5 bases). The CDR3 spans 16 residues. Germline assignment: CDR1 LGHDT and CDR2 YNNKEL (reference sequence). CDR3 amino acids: CASSLRVPLSTVTQYF. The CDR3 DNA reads TGTGCCAGCAGCCTCAGGGTGCCCCTAAGCACAGTTACGCAGTATTTT.

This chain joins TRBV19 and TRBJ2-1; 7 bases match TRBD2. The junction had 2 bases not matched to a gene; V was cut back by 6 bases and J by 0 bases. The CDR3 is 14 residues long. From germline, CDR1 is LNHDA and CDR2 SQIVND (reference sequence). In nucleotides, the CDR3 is TGTGCCAGTAGGGGCGGGAGCTCCTACAATGAGCAGTTCTTC. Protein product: CASRGGSSYNEQFF.

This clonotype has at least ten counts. The CDR3 coding sequence is TGTGCCAGCATCCAGGGGGGAGGTACGCAGTATTTT. Its translation is CASIQGGGTQYF. V gene TRBV28 combines with J gene TRBJ2-3; TRBD1 might be the D (7 bases). The germline V and J ends were trimmed by 7 bases and 8 bases, with 13 bases remaining between them. CDR1 and CDR2 (germline): MDHEN, SYDVKM. CDR3 length equals 12 residues. The whole variable domain, remainder taken from reference TRBV28 and TRBJ2-3, is DVKVTQSSRYLVKRTGEKVFLECVQDMDHENMFWYRQDPGLGLRLIYFSYDVKMKEKGDIPEGYSVSREKKERFSLILESASTNQTSMYLCASIQGGGTQYFGPGTRLTVL.

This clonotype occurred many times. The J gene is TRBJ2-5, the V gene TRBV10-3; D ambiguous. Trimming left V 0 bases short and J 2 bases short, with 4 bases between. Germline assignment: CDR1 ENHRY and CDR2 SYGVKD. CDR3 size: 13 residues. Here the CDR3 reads CAISESPQETQYF. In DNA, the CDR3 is TGTGCCATCAGTGAGTCCCCACAAGAGACCCAGTACTTC.

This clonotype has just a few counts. The DNA of the CDR3 is TGCGCCAGCAGCTTGGCCGGGGGCGGGAGTTGGACAGATACGCAGTATTTT. The encoded protein is CASSLAGGGSWTDTQYF. The genes are TRBV5-1 and TRBJ2-3; tentatively, D is TRBD2 (7 bases). The ends were cut back, 0 bases at V and 3 bases at J, with 17 bases in the middle. CDR1 is SGHRS, CDR2 YFSETQ, per germline. CDR3 length equals 17 residues.

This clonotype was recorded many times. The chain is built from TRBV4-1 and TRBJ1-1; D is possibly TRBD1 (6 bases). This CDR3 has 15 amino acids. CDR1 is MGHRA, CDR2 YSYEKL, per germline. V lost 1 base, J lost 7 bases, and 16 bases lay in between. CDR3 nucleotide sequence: TGCGCCAGCAGCCAAGTGGTGGGGACACGGCTTGAAGCTTTCTTT. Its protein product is CASSQVVGTRLEAFF.

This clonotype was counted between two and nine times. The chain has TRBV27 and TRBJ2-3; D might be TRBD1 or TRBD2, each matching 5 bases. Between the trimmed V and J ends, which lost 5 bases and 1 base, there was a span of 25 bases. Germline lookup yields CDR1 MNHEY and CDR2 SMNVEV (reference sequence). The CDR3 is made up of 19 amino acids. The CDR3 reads CASSRPRPTGATGTDTQYF. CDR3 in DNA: TGTGCCAGCAGTCGCCCGCGACCCACCGGGGCTACCGGCACAGATACGCAGTATTTT.

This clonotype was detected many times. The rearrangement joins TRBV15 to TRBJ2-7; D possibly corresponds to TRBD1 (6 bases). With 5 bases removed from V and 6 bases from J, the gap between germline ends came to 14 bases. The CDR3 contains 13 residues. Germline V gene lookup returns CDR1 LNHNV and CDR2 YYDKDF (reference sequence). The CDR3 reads CATSLQGSGEQYF. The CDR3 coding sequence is TGTGCCACCAGCTTACAGGGAAGCGGCGAGCAGTACTTC.

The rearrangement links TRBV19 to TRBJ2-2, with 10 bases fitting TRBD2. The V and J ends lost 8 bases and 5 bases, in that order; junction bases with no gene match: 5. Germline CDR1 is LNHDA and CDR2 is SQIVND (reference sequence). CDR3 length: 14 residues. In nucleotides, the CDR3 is TGTGCCAGTTCAGCGGGAGGGCGGACCGGGGAGCTGTTTTTT. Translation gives CASSAGGRTGELFF.

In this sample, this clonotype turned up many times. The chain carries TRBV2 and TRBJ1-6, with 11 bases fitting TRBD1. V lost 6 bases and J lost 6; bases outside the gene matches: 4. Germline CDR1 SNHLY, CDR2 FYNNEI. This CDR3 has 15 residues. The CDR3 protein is CASSEGQGVNSPLHF. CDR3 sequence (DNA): TGTGCCAGCAGCGAGGGACAGGGGGTTAATTCACCCCTCCACTTT.

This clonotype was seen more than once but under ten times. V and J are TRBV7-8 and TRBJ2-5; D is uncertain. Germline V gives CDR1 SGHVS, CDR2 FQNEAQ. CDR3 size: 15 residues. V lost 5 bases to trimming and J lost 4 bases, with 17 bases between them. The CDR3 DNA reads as TGTGCCAGCAGCCCAAGACCCTCTACACGAGAGACCCAGTACTTC. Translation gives CASSPRPSTRETQYF.

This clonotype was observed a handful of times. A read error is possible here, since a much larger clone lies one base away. CDR3 protein: CSASFRPHSYERYF. DNA of the CDR3: TGCAGTGCTTCATTTCGACCACACTCCTACGAGCGGTACTTC. V is TRBV20-1 and J is TRBJ2-7; no clear D. Germline-derived CDR1 and CDR2 are DFQATT and SNEGSKA (reference sequence). This CDR3 contains 14 residues.

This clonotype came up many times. CDR3 sequence reads: CASSYSIGFNTGELFF. The CDR3 coding sequence is TGTGCCAGCAGTTACTCGATTGGCTTTAACACCGGGGAGCTGTTTTTT. The gene calls are TRBV6-2 or TRBV6-3 and TRBJ2-2; D gene unclear. V lost 0 bases and J lost 2, with 10 bases in between. The CDR3 contains 16 residues. Germline CDR1 MNHEY, CDR2 SVGEGT.

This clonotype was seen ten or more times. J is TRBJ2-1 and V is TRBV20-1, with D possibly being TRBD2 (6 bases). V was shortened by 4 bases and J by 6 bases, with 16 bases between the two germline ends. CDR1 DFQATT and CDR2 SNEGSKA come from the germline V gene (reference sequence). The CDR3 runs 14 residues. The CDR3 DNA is TGCAGTGCTATAGCCGGGAGTAGGGGCAATGAGCAGTTCTTC. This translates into CSAIAGSRGNEQFF.

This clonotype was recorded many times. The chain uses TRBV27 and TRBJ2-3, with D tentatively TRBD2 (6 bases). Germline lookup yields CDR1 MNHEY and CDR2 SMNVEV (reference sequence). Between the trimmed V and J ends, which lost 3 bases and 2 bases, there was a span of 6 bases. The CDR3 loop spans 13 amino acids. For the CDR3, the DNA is TGTGCCAGCAGTTTGGACTACACAGATACGCAGTATTTT. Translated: CASSLDYTDTQYF.

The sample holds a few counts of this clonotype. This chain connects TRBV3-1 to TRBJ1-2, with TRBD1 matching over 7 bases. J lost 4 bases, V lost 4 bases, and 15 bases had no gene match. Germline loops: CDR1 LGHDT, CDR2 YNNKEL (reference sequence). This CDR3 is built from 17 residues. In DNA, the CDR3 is TGTGCCAGCAGCCGCACCTCCAGGACAGGATCATTCTATGGCTACACCTTC. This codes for CASSRTSRTGSFYGYTF.

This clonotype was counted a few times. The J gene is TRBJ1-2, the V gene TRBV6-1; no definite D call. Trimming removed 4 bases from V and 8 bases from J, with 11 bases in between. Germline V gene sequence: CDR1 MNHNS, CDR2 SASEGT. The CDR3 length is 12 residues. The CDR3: CASSVGSMGYTF. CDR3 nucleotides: TGTGCCAGCAGTGTCGGGAGCATGGGCTACACCTTC.

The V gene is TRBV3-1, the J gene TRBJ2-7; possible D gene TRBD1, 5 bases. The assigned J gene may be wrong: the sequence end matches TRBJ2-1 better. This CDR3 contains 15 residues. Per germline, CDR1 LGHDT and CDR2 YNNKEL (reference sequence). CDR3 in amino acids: CASSQGPGPPYEQFF. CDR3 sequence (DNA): TGTGCCAGCAGCCAAGGCCCAGGGCCCCCCTACGAGCAGTTCTTC.